The rows below give T cell receptor beta chains drawn from one sample of a study of T and B cells in COVID-19 patients. Each CDR3 protein is one row after TCRdb ran MiXCR on the multiplex PCR reads. The data show approximately 10,000 distinct CDR3 sequences, approximately 31% seen once. Sequenced sample: blood. These receptors originate from a human donor who had recovered from COVID-19. Each CDR3 is given with its conserved first and last residue. Each record gives: clone size, V gene, J gene, D gene, CDR3 protein, CDR3 DNA. A D gene is named only where the DNA matches it firmly. Not all rows give a size; the values are once, few, many and, for expanded clones, a class.

size: few
V: TRBV5-4
J: TRBJ2-5
D: TRBD1
CDR3: CASSYRQGAWLETQYF
DNA: TGTGCCAGCAGCTACCGACAGGGGGCTTGGCTAGAGACCCAGTACTTC

size: few
V: TRBV13
J: TRBJ1-3
D: TRBD1
CDR3: CASSRGQAGNTIYF
DNA: TGTGCCAGCAGCCGCGGACAGGCTGGAAACACCATATATTTT

size: few
V: TRBV7-9
J: TRBJ2-5
D: TRBD2
CDR3: CASSQSGGYQETQYF
DNA: TGTGCCAGCAGCCAAAGCGGGGGGTACCAAGAGACCCAGTACTTC

size: -
V: TRBV20-1
J: TRBJ2-5
D: TRBD1
CDR3: CSALGTATQETQYF
DNA: TGCAGTGCACTTGGGACAGCTACGCAAGAGACCCAGTACTTC

size: -
V: TRBV11-3
J: TRBJ1-1
D: TRBD1
CDR3: CASSSAPGQGSFF
DNA: TGTGCCAGCAGCTCCGCCCCTGGACAGGGATCTTTCTTT

size: many
V: TRBV27
J: TRBJ1-5
D: -
CDR3: CASSLRGSNQPQHF
DNA: TGTGCCAGCAGTTTGCGGGGGAGCAATCAGCCCCAGCATTTT

size: many
V: TRBV6-5
J: TRBJ2-3
D: -
CDR3: CASSYSSGGYGTDTQYF
DNA: TGTGCCAGCAGTTACTCGAGTGGGGGGTACGGCACAGATACGCAGTATTTT

size: -
V: TRBV27
J: TRBJ2-1
D: TRBD1
CDR3: CASRGQGSNEQFF
DNA: TGTGCCAGCAGGGGACAGGGGTCAAATGAGCAGTTCTTC

size: -
V: TRBV5-4
J: TRBJ1-1
D: TRBD1
CDR3: CASGPRQGNTEAFF
DNA: TGTGCCAGCGGCCCGCGACAGGGAAACACTGAAGCTTTCTTT

size: many
V: TRBV18
J: TRBJ2-3
D: -
CDR3: CASSPAGLPDTQYF
DNA: TGTGCCAGCTCACCCGCGGGACTCCCAGATACGCAGTATTTT

size: many
V: TRBV19
J: TRBJ1-1
D: -
CDR3: CASSIMGKLRPEAFF
DNA: TGTGCCAGTAGTATCATGGGGAAACTCCGGCCTGAAGCTTTCTTT

size: -
V: TRBV4-3
J: TRBJ2-1
D: TRBD2
CDR3: CASSPRLAGAGEQFF
DNA: TGTGCCAGCAGCCCCCGACTAGCGGGAGCTGGCGAGCAGTTCTTC

size: large
V: TRBV18
J: TRBJ2-1
D: -
CDR3: CASSLAGYSYNEQFF
DNA: TGTGCCAGCTCCCTGGCAGGGTATAGTTACAATGAGCAGTTCTTC

size: -
V: TRBV24-1
J: TRBJ1-6
D: -
CDR3: CATSDPGRNSPLHF
DNA: TGTGCCACCAGTGACCCCGGACGGAATTCACCCCTCCACTTT

size: medium-sized
V: TRBV29-1
J: TRBJ2-6
D: -
CDR3: CSVNSGANVLTF
DNA: TGCAGCGTGAACTCTGGGGCCAACGTCCTGACTTTC

size: medium-sized
V: TRBV19
J: TRBJ2-5
D: -
CDR3: CASRGRGRETQYF
DNA: TGTGCCAGTAGGGGCCGGGGTCGGGAGACCCAGTACTTC

size: few
V: TRBV30
J: TRBJ1-1
D: -
CDR3: CAWSAGFNTEAFF
DNA: TGTGCCTGGAGTGCGGGGTTTAACACTGAAGCTTTCTTT

size: few
V: TRBV12-3/TRBV12-4
J: TRBJ2-5
D: TRBD1
CDR3: CASSSYYRDSQETQYF
DNA: TGTGCCAGCAGTTCGTATTATCGGGACAGCCAAGAGACCCAGTACTTC

size: -
V: TRBV12-3/TRBV12-4
J: TRBJ1-5
D: -
CDR3: CASSYGRDQPQHF
DNA: TGTGCCAGCAGTTACGGTCGGGATCAGCCCCAGCATTTT

size: few
V: TRBV6-1
J: TRBJ1-5
D: -
CDR3: CASSPGGGYNQPQHF
DNA: TGTGCCAGCAGCCCCGGTGGGGGTTACAATCAGCCCCAGCATTTT

size: medium-sized
V: TRBV19
J: TRBJ2-7
D: -
CDR3: CASSSPRRDPSYEQYF
DNA: TGTGCCAGTAGTTCCCCCCGCCGGGACCCGAGCTACGAGCAGTACTTC

size: -
V: TRBV5-1
J: TRBJ1-2
D: TRBD1
CDR3: CASSVRQGDYGYTF
DNA: TGCGCCAGCAGCGTGAGACAGGGCGACTATGGCTACACCTTC

size: few
V: TRBV10-3
J: TRBJ2-1
D: -
CDR3: CAISESAGNEQFF
DNA: TGTGCCATCAGTGAGTCAGCAGGCAATGAGCAGTTCTTC

size: medium-sized
V: TRBV19
J: TRBJ2-2
D: -
CDR3: CASSIATTSLGELFF
DNA: TGTGCCAGTAGTATAGCCACGACATCGCTGGGGGAGCTGTTTTTT

size: -
V: TRBV10-3
J: TRBJ2-1
D: TRBD2
CDR3: CAISESSGLAGVYEQFF
DNA: TGTGCCATCAGTGAGTCTTCGGGACTAGCGGGAGTCTATGAGCAGTTCTTC

size: -
V: TRBV20-1
J: TRBJ2-2
D: TRBD2
CDR3: CSARVGAGGTGELFF
DNA: TGCAGTGCTAGAGTTGGAGCGGGGGGCACCGGGGAGCTGTTTTTT

size: medium-sized
V: TRBV6-6
J: TRBJ2-3
D: -
CDR3: CASSSLLASTDTQYF
DNA: TGTGCCAGCAGCTCGCTCCTGGCCAGCACAGATACGCAGTATTTT

size: few
V: TRBV27
J: TRBJ2-1
D: -
CDR3: CASSLVGSHEQFF
DNA: TGTGCCAGCAGTTTGGTAGGCTCGCATGAGCAGTTCTTC

size: many
V: TRBV5-6
J: TRBJ2-3
D: TRBD2
CDR3: CASRGLAESSTDTQYF
DNA: TGTGCCAGCAGAGGACTAGCGGAAAGTAGCACAGATACGCAGTATTTT

size: medium-sized
V: TRBV19
J: TRBJ2-7
D: TRBD1
CDR3: CASSRIGGGEQYF
DNA: TGTGCCAGTAGTAGAATAGGGGGCGGCGAGCAGTACTTC

size: few
V: TRBV6-5
J: TRBJ1-2
D: -
CDR3: CASRLGTPPRNYGYTF
DNA: TGTGCCAGCAGGCTAGGGACACCCCCGCGCAACTATGGCTACACCTTC

size: -
V: TRBV6-2/TRBV6-3
J: TRBJ2-7
D: TRBD2
CDR3: CASSSYGGFSYEQYF
DNA: TGTGCCAGCAGTTCATACGGGGGGTTCTCCTACGAGCAGTACTTC

size: medium-sized
V: TRBV6-1
J: TRBJ2-2
D: -
CDR3: CASSAILVQVNTGELFF
DNA: TGTGCCAGCAGCGCCATTCTTGTACAGGTTAACACCGGGGAGCTGTTTTTT

size: few
V: TRBV12-3/TRBV12-4
J: TRBJ2-7
D: -
CDR3: CASSPLPTPYEQYF
DNA: TGTGCCAGCAGTCCCCTACCCACCCCCTACGAGCAGTACTTC

size: -
V: TRBV7-2
J: TRBJ2-1
D: -
CDR3: CASRLAGYYNEQFF
DNA: TGTGCCAGCAGGTTGGCAGGGTACTACAATGAGCAGTTCTTC

size: few
V: TRBV7-9
J: TRBJ2-5
D: TRBD1
CDR3: CASSRTGVPKETQYF
DNA: TGTGCCAGCAGCCGGACAGGGGTCCCCAAAGAGACCCAGTACTTC

size: -
V: TRBV20-1
J: TRBJ1-2
D: TRBD1
CDR3: CSARGGLNYGYTF
DNA: TGCAGTGCTCGAGGGGGCTTAAACTATGGCTACACCTTC

size: -
V: TRBV19
J: TRBJ2-2
D: TRBD1
CDR3: CARDSGTGDTGELFF
DNA: TGTGCCAGGGATAGCGGGACAGGGGACACCGGGGAGCTGTTTTTT

size: -
V: TRBV9
J: TRBJ2-1
D: -
CDR3: CASSVVGGSSYNEQFF
DNA: TGTGCCAGCAGCGTAGTTGGCGGCAGCTCCTACAATGAGCAGTTCTTC

size: -
V: TRBV12-3/TRBV12-4
J: TRBJ2-7
D: TRBD2
CDR3: CASRRTSGATYEQYF
DNA: TGTGCCAGCAGACGGACTAGCGGGGCGACCTACGAGCAGTACTTC

size: -
V: TRBV12-3/TRBV12-4
J: TRBJ2-5
D: -
CDR3: CASRAQETQYF
DNA: TGTGCCAGCAGGGCTCAAGAGACCCAGTACTTC

size: many
V: TRBV6-5
J: TRBJ2-5
D: TRBD1
CDR3: CASRMDRGGETQYF
DNA: TGTGCCAGCAGGATGGACAGGGGCGGTGAGACCCAGTACTTC

size: many
V: TRBV6-1
J: TRBJ2-1
D: TRBD1
CDR3: CASSETGAGRGPNEQFF
DNA: TGTGCCAGCAGTGAAACCGGGGCGGGCAGGGGGCCCAATGAGCAGTTCTTC

size: few
V: TRBV6-2/TRBV6-3
J: TRBJ2-3
D: -
CDR3: CASSYPGTDTQYF
DNA: TGTGCCAGCAGTTACCCGGGCACAGATACGCAGTATTTT

size: few
V: TRBV5-5
J: TRBJ1-1
D: -
CDR3: CASSRTTGSEAFF
DNA: TGTGCCAGCAGCAGGACAACTGGCAGTGAAGCTTTCTTT

size: -
V: TRBV6-5
J: TRBJ1-4
D: -
CDR3: CASSYDTRASQFF
DNA: TGTGCCAGCAGTTACGATACCCGGGCCAGTCAGTTTTTT

size: -
V: TRBV7-2
J: TRBJ1-1
D: TRBD1
CDR3: CASSLGGADRVTEAFF
DNA: TGTGCCAGCAGCTTAGGGGGAGCCGACAGGGTCACTGAAGCTTTCTTT

size: few
V: TRBV27
J: TRBJ2-2
D: TRBD2
CDR3: CASRTDPGGANTGELFF
DNA: TGTGCCAGCAGAACCGACCCGGGGGGGGCCAACACCGGGGAGCTGTTTTTT

size: medium-sized
V: TRBV27
J: TRBJ2-3
D: -
CDR3: CASGLREIDTQYF
DNA: TGTGCCAGCGGGCTTCGGGAGATAGATACGCAGTATTTT

size: medium-sized
V: TRBV29-1
J: TRBJ1-2
D: -
CDR3: CSVWGASGYTF
DNA: TGCAGCGTGTGGGGGGCGTCTGGCTACACCTTC

size: -
V: TRBV7-6
J: TRBJ2-7
D: -
CDR3: CASSFWGRPYEQYF
DNA: TGTGCCAGCAGCTTTTGGGGGCGCCCCTACGAGCAGTACTTC

size: few
V: TRBV14
J: TRBJ2-7
D: TRBD2
CDR3: CASSHMTSGTPYEQYF
DNA: TGTGCCAGCAGCCATATGACTAGCGGGACTCCCTACGAGCAGTACTTC

size: few
V: TRBV6-5
J: TRBJ1-6
D: -
CDR3: CASSYGPGHHSPLHF
DNA: TGTGCCAGCAGTTACGGGCCAGGACATCATTCACCCCTCCACTTT

size: -
V: TRBV7-9
J: TRBJ2-1
D: TRBD1
CDR3: CASSHSGTGLFNEQFF
DNA: TGTGCCAGCAGCCACTCCGGGACAGGGTTATTCAATGAGCAGTTCTTC